A selection of T cell receptor beta chains follows, all from one sample in a study of kidney transplant recipient with SARS-CoV-2 infection. Each CDR3 protein gets one entry after TCRdb re-called the reads with MiXCR. Among under 250,000 distinct CDR3 sequences, around 28% were seen once, and the ten largest hold almost 7.5%. Specimen: a blood sample, collected at baseline and between days 110 and 120 from a kidney transplant recipient. The receptors stem from a male patient in his thirties who had COVID-19 and was a kidney transplant recipient. The graft donor may be the source of some T cells. The CDR3 runs from the conserved cysteine through the conserved F or W. The D gene is left open where the match is weak. Some rows mark clone size as missing; the rest say once, few, many or name a class of expanded clone.

clone_size d_call j_call v_call cdr3_nt cdr3_aa
many TRBD2 TRBJ2-7 TRBV6-5 TGTGCCAGCAGTGATCCCCGTTTCGGGGGGAAGACGACCTACGAGCAGTACTTC CASSDPRFGGKTTYEQYF
few TRBD2 TRBJ2-1 TRBV6-4 TGTGCCAGCAGTGACTCAGGGACTAGCGGCTACAATGAGCAGTTCTTC CASSDSGTSGYNEQFF
many NA TRBJ2-1 TRBV18 TGTGCCAGCTCACCTCCGGGGTTGGCGGACAATGAGCAGTTCTTC CASSPPGLADNEQFF
many TRBD2 TRBJ2-3 TRBV6-5 TGTGCCAGCAGTGCAATAGCGGGAGGGCCGTCTGATACGCAGTATTTT CASSAIAGGPSDTQYF
few NA TRBJ1-2 TRBV11-1 TGTGCCAGCAGCCAGGCTCATAAGGCTGGAAAGACCTATGGCTACACCTTC CASSQAHKAGKTYGYTF
many NA TRBJ2-7 TRBV19 TGTGCCAGTAGAAACACCTACGAGCAGTACTTC CASRNTYEQYF
many NA TRBJ1-5 TRBV10-3 TGTGCCATAGGGCAGGAGAATAGCAATCAGCCCCAGCATTTT CAIGQENSNQPQHF
NA NA TRBJ1-2 TRBV16 TGTGCCAGCAACAAAACTGTGGTCGTTAGAAAGACCTATGGCTACACCTTC CASNKTVVVRKTYGYTF
NA NA TRBJ1-2 TRBV21-1 TGTGCGATGTCTGCTAGCTACAGAAAGACCTATGGCTACACCTTC CAMSASYRKTYGYTF
many TRBD1 TRBJ2-7 TRBV7-9 TGTGCCAGCAGCTTGCCAGGACAGGGGGCGGTCCTGTACTTC CASSLPGQGAVLYF
many NA TRBJ1-2 TRBV10-2 TGCGCCAGCAGTCCCAGTGACACTTCTAGAAAGACCTATGGCTACACCTTC CASSPSDTSRKTYGYTF
many NA TRBJ1-2 TRBV3-1 TGTGCCAGCAGCGCATGTTTCACCCTTCGAAAGACCTATGGCTACACCTTC CASSACFTLRKTYGYTF
NA TRBD2 TRBJ2-5 TRBV2 TGTGCCAACAGCGTACTAGCGGGAGTAGGAGAGACCCAGTACTTC CANSVLAGVGETQYF
many NA TRBJ1-2 TRBV7-9 TGTGCCAGCAGCTCGACTCGATACCATGGAAAGACCTATGGCTACACCTTC CASSSTRYHGKTYGYTF
many NA TRBJ2-7 TRBV4-3 TGCGCCAGCAGCCAAGATCTGGACATTTCCTACGAGCAGTACTTC CASSQDLDISYEQYF
many TRBD2 TRBJ2-7 TRBV15 TGTGCCACCAGCAGAGGGACTAGCGGGAGTCAGGTCTACGAGCAGTACTTC CATSRGTSGSQVYEQYF
many NA TRBJ1-2 TRBV19 TGTGCCAGTAGTCGAATGGGGACAAATCGAAAGACCTATGGCTACACCTTC CASSRMGTNRKTYGYTF
many NA TRBJ1-6 TRBV20-1 TGCAGTGTACGGGGGGGGCGACAGAATTCACCCCTCCACTTT CSVRGGRQNSPLHF
NA NA TRBJ2-1 TRBV6-1 TGTGCCAGCAGTGAATCGGGGGGCGGGGGCAATGAGCAGTTCTTC CASSESGGGGNEQFF
many TRBD1 TRBJ1-1 TRBV11-2 TGTGCCAGCAGCTCCAACCGGGACAGCACTGAAGCTTTCTTT CASSSNRDSTEAFF
many NA TRBJ1-1 TRBV7-2 TGTGCCAGCAGCGAGGGACCCGCGAACACTGAAGCTTTCTTT CASSEGPANTEAFF
many NA TRBJ1-2 TRBV7-7 TGTGCCAGCAGCATTAGAAGTAAGTGCCGAAAGACCTATGGCTACACCTTC CASSIRSKCRKTYGYTF
many TRBD1 TRBJ2-5 TRBV7-9 TGTGCCAGCAGCTTAGACCCATACAGGGGAAGTATGCGAGAGACCCAGTACTTC CASSLDPYRGSMRETQYF
many NA TRBJ2-7 TRBV7-2 TGTGCCAGCAGTAAAGATGAGGGGCCGGGATTCCCGGCCTACGAGCAGTACTTC CASSKDEGPGFPAYEQYF
NA TRBD1 TRBJ2-1 TRBV3-1 TGTGCCAGCAGCCCACGGACAGGGGCCAATGAGCAGTTCTTC CASSPRTGANEQFF
few TRBD2 TRBJ2-3 TRBV5-1 TGCGCCAGCAGCTTTAGCGGGCGTAGCACAGATACGCAGTATTTT CASSFSGRSTDTQYF
many TRBD2 TRBJ2-3 TRBV12-3/TRBV12-4 TGTGCCAGCAGTTCCCTAGCGGGCACAGATACGCAGTATTTT CASSSLAGTDTQYF